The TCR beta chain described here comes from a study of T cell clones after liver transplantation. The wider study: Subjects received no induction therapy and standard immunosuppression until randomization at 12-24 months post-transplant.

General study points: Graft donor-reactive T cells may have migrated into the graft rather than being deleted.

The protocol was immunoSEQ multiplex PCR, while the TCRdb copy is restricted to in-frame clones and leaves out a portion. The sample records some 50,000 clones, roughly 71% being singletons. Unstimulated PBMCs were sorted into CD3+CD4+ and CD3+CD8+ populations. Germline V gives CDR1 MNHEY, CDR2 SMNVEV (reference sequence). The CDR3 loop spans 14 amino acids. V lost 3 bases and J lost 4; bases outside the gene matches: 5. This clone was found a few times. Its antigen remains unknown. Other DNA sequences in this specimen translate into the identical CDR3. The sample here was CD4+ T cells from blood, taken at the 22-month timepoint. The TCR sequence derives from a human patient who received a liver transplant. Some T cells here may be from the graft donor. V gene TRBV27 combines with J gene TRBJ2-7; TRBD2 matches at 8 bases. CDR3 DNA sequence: TGTGCCAGCAGTTTCCTCGGGGGGGGGTACGAGCAGTACTTC. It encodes CASSFLGGGYEQYF.